This entry lists 28 T cell receptor beta chains sequenced from one sample in a study of cytomegalovirus exposure and HLA in healthy donors. It was with 60 Vbeta and 13 Jbeta primers that the PCR ran. Here immunoSEQ multiplex PCR was the method, and the copy in TCRdb shows in-frame clones only, minus some. The sample yields over 70,000 clones, roughly 67% seen once. The specimen was PBMCs. These receptors all stem from a man aged 40-55 years in good health and CMV-seropositive.

The V call is TRBV29-1, the J call TRBJ2-1; 7 positions match TRBD1. This CDR3 is 14 amino acids long. The germline V gene has CDR1 SQVTM and CDR2 ANQGSEA. V shed 5 bases, J shed 5 bases, and the junction held 9 bases outside the gene matches. CDR3: CSVSKTGLDNEQFF. CDR3 coding DNA: TGCAGCGTTTCCAAGACAGGGTTAGACAATGAGCAGTTCTTC.

The chain employs TRBV29-1 and TRBJ2-2, with D perhaps TRBD2 (6 bases). The CDR3 is made up of 16 amino acids. From germline, CDR1 is SQVTM and CDR2 ANQGSEA. V lost 5 bases to trimming and J lost 0 bases, with 16 bases between them. The CDR3 sequence is CSVLPTGDPNTGELFF. The CDR3 DNA reads as TGCAGCGTTCTACCGACGGGGGACCCGAACACCGGGGAGCTGTTTTTT.

V is TRBV11-2 and J is TRBJ2-5; the D gene is possibly TRBD1 (6 bases). Trimming left V 2 bases short and J 4 bases short, with 11 bases between. Per the germline V gene, CDR1 is SGHAT and CDR2 is FQNNGV. This CDR3 region has 14 residues. DNA for the CDR3: TGTGCCAGCAGCTTACAACAGGGAAGAGAGACCCAGTACTTC. Amino acids: CASSLQQGRETQYF.

The count of this clone is one. The chain employs TRBV5-6 and TRBJ1-1, with no clear D. The germline V gene encodes CDR1 SGHDT and CDR2 YYEEEE. CDR3 length equals 14 residues. Trimming removed 0 bases from V and 3 bases from J, with 9 bases in between. CDR3 amino acids: CASSLAFGDTEAFF. The CDR3 region has the DNA TGTGCCAGCAGCTTGGCGTTCGGGGACACTGAAGCTTTCTTT.

The J gene is TRBJ1-3, the V gene TRBV5-8; D gene uncertain. The V gene lost 4 bases and the J gene lost 4 bases, with 9 bases spanning the gap. Germline CDR1 is SGHTS and CDR2 is YDEGEE. CDR3 length equals 13 residues. The CDR3 sequence is CASSASRGNTIYF. CDR3 DNA: TGTGCCAGCAGCGCGTCGAGAGGAAACACCATATATTTT.

Many counts were recorded for this clone. The junction does not match germline at one end; this may be a read error. The chain uses TRBV11-3 and TRBJ2-3; 9 bases fit TRBD2. Germline V gives CDR1 SGHNT, CDR2 YENEEA. The CDR3 is 14 amino acids. CDR3 nucleotide sequence: TGTGCCAGCAGCTCCCCAGGCGGGAGGGGCGCAGTCCATTTT. This sequence encodes CASSSPGGRGAVHF.

The V call is TRBV2, the J call TRBJ1-2; tentatively, D is TRBD1 (6 bases). With 5 bases removed from V and 4 bases from J, the gap between germline ends came to 14 bases. Germline-derived CDR1 and CDR2 are SNHLY and FYNNEI. There are 14 residues in the CDR3. The CDR3 loop is CASSNRAVSYGYTF. The CDR3 DNA reads as TGTGCCAGCAGTAACAGGGCGGTTAGCTATGGCTACACCTTC.

This clone appeared a single time. This chain links TRBV9 with TRBJ1-1; the D gene is possibly TRBD1 (5 bases). The CDR3 runs 18 residues. Trimming stripped 3 bases from V and 4 bases from J, with 25 bases between. Germline V gene lookup returns CDR1 SGDLS and CDR2 YYNGEE. CDR3 residues: CASSASPRVGGDGTEAFF. The CDR3 DNA follows: TGTGCCAGCAGCGCTAGCCCCAGGGTGGGAGGGGATGGCACTGAAGCTTTCTTT. Full variable domain (missing parts from reference TRBV9 and TRBJ1-1): DSGVTQTPKHLITATGQRVTLRCSPRSGDLSVYWYQQSLDQGLQFLIQYYNGEERAKGNILERFSAQQFPDLHSELNLSSLELGDSALYFCASSASPRVGGDGTEAFFGQGTRLTVV.

The rearrangement links TRBV30 to TRBJ1-6; D gene ambiguous. V gave up 0 bases and J gave up 3 bases, with 9 bases separating them. The CDR3 is 15 amino acids. Germline V gives CDR1 GTSNPN, CDR2 SVGIG (reference sequence). The CDR3 coding sequence is TGTGCCTGGAGTGTACAAACGCTCTATAATTCACCCCTCCACTTT. Its translation is CAWSVQTLYNSPLHF. The full variable domain, rest sourced from reference TRBV30 and TRBJ1-6, is SQTIHQWPATLVQPVGSPLSLECTVEGTSNPNLYWYRQAAGRGLQLLFYSVGIGQISSEVPQNLSASRPQDRQFILSSKKLLLSDSGFYLCAWSVQTLYNSPLHFGNGTRLTVT.

V is TRBV6-5 and J is TRBJ1-2, with D possibly TRBD1 on 6 matching bases. Trimming cost V 5 bases and J 6 bases, with 10 bases left between them. The CDR3 consists of 12 residues. CDR1 is MNHEY, CDR2 SVGAGI, per germline. This chain's CDR3 is CASSNTGNGYTF. The CDR3 DNA follows: TGTGCCAGCAGTAATACAGGGAATGGCTACACCTTC.

The rearrangement links TRBV6-5 to TRBJ2-7; 7 nucleotides line up with TRBD2. The trim removed 4 bases at V and 2 bases at J, leaving 5 bases unmatched. This CDR3 spans 14 amino acids. Per the germline V gene, CDR1 is MNHEY and CDR2 is SVGAGI. CDR3 coding DNA: TGTGCCAGCAGTTCCATAGCGGGTCCCTACGAGCAGTACTTC. Its protein is CASSSIAGPYEQYF.

This clone was detected a few times. The chain combines TRBV6-6 with TRBJ1-5; TRBD1 matches 10 bases. CDR1 and CDR2 (germline): MNHNY, SVGAGI (reference sequence). The CDR3 totals 15 residues. The junction had 14 bases not matched to a gene; V was cut back by 7 bases and J by 11 bases. The CDR3 DNA sequence: TGTGCCAGCACCGAGACAGGGGGCGCCGCCTCAGCCCAGCATTTT. This gives the protein CASTETGGAASAQHF.

This clone was seen only a few times. This sample includes further DNA sequences coding for the same CDR3. The gene calls are TRBV2 and TRBJ2-7, with TRBD1 matching over 8 bases. The germline V gene encodes CDR1 SNHLY and CDR2 FYNNEI. The junction had 5 bases not matched to a gene; V was cut back by 11 bases and J by 2 bases. This CDR3 has 12 residues. CDR3: CAGRDRTYEQYF. The CDR3 DNA reads TGTGCCGGACGGGACAGGACCTACGAGCAGTACTTC.

The table lists this clone with a few counts. This chain joins TRBV6-5 and TRBJ2-7; 10 positions match TRBD1. The V and J ends lost 6 bases and 4 bases, in that order; junction bases with no gene match: 6. Germline V gene data show CDR1 as MNHEY and CDR2 as SVGAGI. This CDR3 is 14 amino acids long. CDR3 in amino acids: CASSRGQGRYEQYF. CDR3 nucleotides: TGTGCCAGCAGCCGGGGACAGGGGAGGTACGAGCAGTACTTC.

The chain carries TRBV6-4 and TRBJ1-5; weak D call: TRBD1 (5 bases). This CDR3 spans 17 amino acids. From germline, CDR1 is MRHNA and CDR2 SNTAGT. Trimming took 0 bases from V and 0 from J, leaving 12 bases between them. DNA of the CDR3: TGTGCCAGCAGTGACTCCCAAAAGGGGTATAGCAATCAGCCCCAGCATTTT. Amino acid sequence: CASSDSQKGYSNQPQHF.

The chain couples TRBV7-3 to TRBJ1-3; no definite D call. Trimming removed 5 bases at V and 2 bases at J, with 13 bases between. This CDR3 is 15 amino acids long. Per the germline V gene, CDR1 is SGHTA and CDR2 is FQGTGA. CDR3 bases: TGTGCCAGCAGCCCTCGGGGAGGCCCTGGAAACACCATATATTTT. Protein: CASSPRGGPGNTIYF.

This clone was observed a handful of times. J is TRBJ1-2 and V is TRBV7-8; weak D call: TRBD1 (6 bases). V shed 5 bases and J shed 6 bases, with 22 bases lying between them. The CDR3 sequence is 16 residues long. From germline, CDR1 is SGHVS and CDR2 FQNEAQ. The CDR3 spells CASSGMGWTVPNGYTF. CDR3 coding DNA: TGTGCCAGCAGCGGAATGGGTTGGACAGTTCCAAATGGCTACACCTTC.

This sequence joins TRBV29-1 and TRBJ2-5, with 11 bases aligning to TRBD2. The length of the CDR3 is 15 residues. The germline gives CDR1 SQVTM, CDR2 ANQGSEA. With 3 bases clipped from V and 4 bases from J, the junction kept 7 bases outside the gene matches. CDR3 DNA sequence: TGCAGCGTTGATGGTCTAGCGGGAGGTGGAGAGACCCAGTACTTC. Protein sequence: CSVDGLAGGGETQYF.

The rearrangement joins TRBV7-2 to TRBJ2-5; 7 nucleotides match TRBD1. Losses at the gene ends were 2 bases for V and 5 bases for J; bases not matched to a gene: 8. The germline V gene encodes CDR1 SGHTA and CDR2 FQGNSA. This CDR3 spans 15 amino acids. Here the CDR3 DNA reads TGTGCCAGCAGCTTAAGTACAGGGGTAGGGGAGACCCAGTACTTC. It codes for CASSLSTGVGETQYF.

The chain uses TRBV28 and TRBJ2-1; 7 bases align to TRBD1. Germline V gene sequence: CDR1 MDHEN, CDR2 SYDVKM. After removal of 6 bases from V and 6 bases from J, the junction contained 8 bases not matched to a gene. The CDR3 runs 14 residues. The CDR3 nucleotides read TGTGCCAGCAGCCTCGACAGGGTTCGCAATGAGCAGTTCTTC. Translated, it gives CASSLDRVRNEQFF.

This clone has only a few counts. V usage is TRBV5-1 and J usage is TRBJ1-1, with 8 bases fitting TRBD1. The V segment lost 3 bases and the J segment 7 bases; nucleotides outside the gene matches: 8. Germline V gene data show CDR1 as SGHRS and CDR2 as YFSETQ. The CDR3 is 14 amino acids. CDR3 in amino acids: CASSSGQGMDEAFF. The CDR3 DNA sequence: TGCGCCAGCAGCTCCGGACAGGGAATGGATGAAGCTTTCTTT.

This clone has only one observation. The chain is built from TRBV10-3 and TRBJ1-2, with TRBD1 as a possible D gene (6 bases). V was clipped by 5 bases and J by 2 bases, with 15 bases between them. CDR3 size: 15 residues. CDR1 ENHRY and CDR2 SYGVKD come from the germline V gene. Here the CDR3 reads CAISPGQLVNYGYTF. CDR3 bases: TGTGCCATCAGTCCAGGACAGTTAGTAAACTATGGCTACACCTTC.

The rearrangement joins TRBV5-1 to TRBJ1-2, with D tentatively TRBD1 (5 bases). Trimming cost V 0 bases and J 2 bases, with 11 bases left between them. The CDR3 is made up of 15 amino acids. Germline values: CDR1 SGHRS, CDR2 YFSETQ. CDR3 bases: TGCGCCAGCAGCTTGGCCCCAGGGTCCAACTATGGCTACACCTTC. As protein: CASSLAPGSNYGYTF.

The V gene is TRBV29-1, the J gene TRBJ2-3; D not resolved. The CDR3 runs 13 residues. The germline V gene encodes CDR1 SQVTM and CDR2 ANQGSEA. Trimming took 7 bases from V and 0 from J, leaving 11 bases between them. Here the CDR3 reads CSGRVASTDTQYF. The DNA of the CDR3 is TGCAGCGGGAGAGTCGCTAGCACAGATACGCAGTATTTT.

CDR3: CASSIAEGVTEAFF. CDR3 sequence (DNA): TGTGCCAGTAGTATAGCGGAGGGTGTCACTGAAGCTTTCTTT. This chain connects TRBV19 to TRBJ1-1, with D unresolved. This CDR3 is 14 amino acids long. Germline CDR1 is LNHDA and CDR2 is SQIVND (reference sequence). V was cut by 1 base and J by 4 bases, with 10 bases left in between.

The chain employs TRBV25-1 and TRBJ1-5; D gene uncertain. With 8 bases removed from V and 2 bases from J, the gap between germline ends came to 7 bases. The CDR3 covers 12 residues. Germline V gene sequence: CDR1 MGHDK, CDR2 SYGVNS. CDR3 region: CASREGNQPQHF. The CDR3 DNA is TGTGCCAGCCGGGAGGGCAATCAGCCCCAGCATTTT.

The chain couples TRBV28 to TRBJ1-5; 8 bases fit TRBD1. CDR3 length equals 14 residues. The V segment lost 6 bases and the J segment 7 bases; nucleotides outside the gene matches: 8. Germline CDR1 MDHEN, CDR2 SYDVKM. The CDR3 sequence: CASRLGQGEQPQHF. For the CDR3, the DNA is TGTGCCAGCAGGTTAGGACAGGGAGAACAGCCCCAGCATTTT.

The chain links TRBV4-2 to TRBJ2-7, with D maybe TRBD2 (5 bases). Trimming pared 5 bases from V and 4 bases from J, leaving 18 bases between. CDR1 is LGHNA and CDR2 is YNFKEQ in the germline V gene. The CDR3 contains 15 residues. The CDR3 is CASSAVGLADYEQYF. The CDR3 DNA reads as TGTGCCAGCAGCGCCGTAGGGCTAGCAGATTACGAGCAGTACTTC.